This T cell receptor beta chain was captured by sequencing in a study of early T cells in non-severe SARS-CoV-2 infection. As part of library construction, unique molecular identifiers were attached to individual cDNA molecules. TCRdb processed the 5' RACE reads anew with MiXCR; each CDR3 protein has one entry. The repertoire includes roughly 97,000 distinct CDR3 sequences, approximately 11% of them detected once, and less than 5.5% sits in the top ten. This clonotype turned up a few times. The clonotype was recovered from an adult who was a healthcare worker with PCR-confirmed SARS-CoV-2 infection or an uninfected control (not recorded which). The sequencing here drew on whole blood, taken at baseline.

DNA of the CDR3: TGTGCCAGCAATAGCAATCAGCCCCAGCATTTT. Translation: CASNSNQPQHF. The chain recombines TRBV6-1 with TRBJ1-5, with D hard to call. Germline V lookup: CDR1 MNHNS, CDR2 SASEGT. Trimming removed 7 bases at V and 0 bases at J, with 1 base between. The CDR3 is 11 amino acids.